The following is a TCR beta chain sequence with its context. Its antigen is still unknown. This sample was taken from a study of T cell clonotyping in hematopoietic cell transplantation. Points from the study as a whole: Without cell sorting, CD4 versus CD8 contributions remain unresolved. Recipient TCR diversity dropped after transplant; expanded clonotypes rose from day 30 to 180.

Samples: about 28 days before transplant, then days 30, 100 and 180 after. Method: immunoSEQ multiplex PCR; TCRdb's copy keeps in-frame clones and lacks some. The sample yields over 6,500 clones, approximately 96% seen once. This clonotype originated in a male patient between 40 and 50 years old who had an allogeneic stem cell transplant from a related donor, so the T cells may come from the graft donor. Some clones in this sample may be carry-over from other donors' samples. The sample in question was PBMCs, obtained 30 days after allogeneic stem cell transplant.

DNA of the CDR3: TGTGCCAGCAGTTTATCGGCATGGCAGAACACTGAAGCTTTCTTT. Translation gives CASSLSAWQNTEAFF. The V gene is TRBV27, the J gene TRBJ1-1; D unclear. Germline CDR1 and CDR2: MNHEY and SMNVEV (reference sequence). This CDR3 region has 15 residues. The V end was cut by 0 bases, the J end by 1 base, with 9 bases between.